A single sample is the source of the 4 T cell receptor beta chains below, sequenced in a study of radiotherapy plus CTLA-4 blockade in lung cancer. Sequenced by immunoSEQ multiplex PCR; TCRdb stores in-frame clones only, minus some. This sample has 40,000 to 55,000 clones, with about 88% found just once. The sequences come from peripheral blood, collected from a patient treated with radiotherapy plus ipilimumab. Receptors were obtained from a human donor with non-small cell lung cancer that progressed on radiotherapy plus ipilimumab. Some clones in this sample may be carry-over from other donors' samples.

The chain combines TRBV5-1 with TRBJ2-3; D gene ambiguous. Per the germline V gene, CDR1 is SGHRS and CDR2 is YFSETQ. The CDR3 is 14 amino acids. The V and J ends lost 0 bases and 4 bases respectively, with 9 bases between them. The CDR3 region is CASSLGQPSDTQYF. CDR3 nucleotide sequence: TGCGCCAGCAGCTTGGGACAACCATCAGATACGCAGTATTTT.

The rearrangement uses TRBV30 and TRBJ2-5, with TRBD1 identical over 7 bases. With V trimmed by 5 bases and J by 1 base, 7 bases remained unmatched. The CDR3 length is 14 residues. CDR1 is GTSNPN, CDR2 SVGIG, per germline (reference sequence). CDR3: CAWGQVGAQETQYF. The CDR3 DNA follows: TGTGCCTGGGGACAGGTGGGGGCCCAAGAGACCCAGTACTTC.

J is TRBJ1-1 and V is TRBV5-4, with TRBD1 identical over 9 bases. The CDR3 runs 12 residues. J was trimmed by 11 bases and V by 4 bases; bases with no gene match: 6. The germline V gene has CDR1 SGHNT and CDR2 YYREEE (reference sequence). The CDR3: CASSPGTGLAFF. Here the CDR3 DNA reads TGTGCCAGCAGCCCCGGGACAGGGTTGGCTTTCTTT.

This clone was found once. This chain uses TRBV15 with TRBJ2-7, with D possibly being TRBD2 (5 bases). Per germline, CDR1 LNHNV and CDR2 YYDKDF (reference sequence). Trimming shortened V by 8 bases and J by 1 base, and 9 bases separated the two germline ends. The CDR3 is 12 residues long. This chain's CDR3 is CATGESSYEQYF. CDR3 bases: TGTGCCACCGGGGAGAGTTCCTACGAGCAGTACTTC. The variable domain in full, with the rest retrieved from reference TRBV15 and TRBJ2-7, is DAMVIQNPRYQVTQFGKPVTLSCSQTLNHNVMYWYQQKSSQAPKLLFHYYDKDFNNEADTPDNFQSRRPNTSFCFLDIRSPGLGDTAMYLCATGESSYEQYFGPGTRLTVT.